Sequencing of this TCR beta chain was carried out in a study of blood T cell repertoires in COVID-19. Study-wide background: From T cells, B-cell-depleted T cells, or PBMCs came the material, which was cDNA or gDNA.

V gave up 0 bases and J gave up 2 bases; unmatched junction bases: 4. Germline V gene sequence: CDR1 SGHRS, CDR2 YFSETQ. This CDR3 is 16 amino acids long. How the authors handled the data: The assay estimated nucleated cells by amplifying reference gene primers. The assay was immunoSEQ multiplex PCR, and TCRdb's table has in-frame clones only and misses some. That table is the source of V, J and clone size, and D and trimming were worked out from the DNA. Of some 87,000 clones listed, about 85% are singletons. Material for sequencing was peripheral blood. The source is an elderly man with active or convalescent COVID-19. This chain links TRBV5-1 with TRBJ2-3; 9 nucleotides match TRBD2. CDR3 sequence reads: CASSLGVAGDTDTQYF. The CDR3 DNA is TGCGCCAGCAGCTTGGGGGTAGCGGGGGACACAGATACGCAGTATTTT.